This T cell receptor beta chain was captured by sequencing in a study of patients and donors after allogeneic stem cell transplantation. With 2 bases removed from V and 5 bases from J, the gap between germline ends came to 6 bases. The CDR3 is 13 amino acids. The germline V gene has CDR1 SEHNR and CDR2 FQNEAQ (reference sequence). This clonotype was recorded at least ten times. TCRdb reprocessed the RT-PCR reads via MiXCR and lists one record per CDR3 protein. The sample holds about 110,000 distinct CDR3 sequences, roughly 35% seen once. The clonotype was recovered from a human donor who was either an allogeneic HSCT recipient or a stem cell or donor lymphocyte infusion donor (not recorded which). It is not recorded whose cells these are; they may come from a transplant donor. The J gene is TRBJ1-4, the V gene TRBV7-9; D unresolved. Sequences were obtained from blood, either unsorted or a sorted T cell fraction (not recorded which). The CDR3 is CASSLTGNEKLFF. CDR3 DNA: TGTGCCAGCAGCTTAACGGGAAATGAAAAACTGTTTTTT.